This T cell receptor (beta chain) appears in the sequencing data of a study of human T cells and chemical hapten exposure. During construction of the library, unique molecular identifiers were attached to individual cDNA molecules for quantitative, reproducible TCR counting. Via MiXCR, TCRdb re-called the RACE reads, giving one row per CDR3 protein. This repertoire shows tens of thousands of distinct CDR3 sequences, around 7% found once; its top ten account for 1.5% to 2%. This clonotype was seen at least ten times. Regarding time point: pre-sensitization, week 0. Specified treatment: therapeutic diphenylcyclopropenone sensitization with weekly scalp DPC. The origin of this receptor is a woman aged 25 to 39 with alopecia areata. Some clones in this sample may be carry-over from other donors' samples. Material: whole blood, obtained in connection with sensitization to the hapten diphenylcyclopropenone (DPC).

The CDR3 is CSLTDRGGTEAFF. The CDR3 DNA reads TGCAGCCTTACTGACAGGGGAGGCACTGAAGCTTTCTTT. This rearrangement joins TRBV29-1 to TRBJ1-1, with 8 bases that match TRBD1. CDR3 size: 13 residues. The trim removed 8 bases at V and 4 bases at J, leaving 9 bases unmatched. Germline values: CDR1 SQVTM, CDR2 ANQGSEA.